The entry below describes one T cell receptor (beta chain). Antigen specificity is unknown. The data stem from a study of cytomegalovirus exposure and HLA in healthy donors. Study as a whole: An early data release held around 80 million unique TCRs from HLA-typed donors. Broader study findings: With further analysis later on, most CMV-associated TCR beta chains appeared HLA-restricted.

Researchers ran the PCR with 60 Vbeta and 13 Jbeta primers. Method: immunoSEQ multiplex PCR; TCRdb's copy keeps in-frame clones and lacks some. In the table there are approximately 190,000 clones, roughly 80% of which are singletons. Nominal health characterized the donors when sampled, though unrecorded immune exposures were likely. Material for sequencing was PBMCs. The sequence came from a man between 45 and 60 years old in good health and CMV-seronegative.

The CDR3 nucleotides are TGTGCCAGCAGCCCCACGGGGGGCGGCTACGAGCAGTACTTC. Translation: CASSPTGGGYEQYF. V is TRBV7-3 and J is TRBJ2-7, with D possibly TRBD2 on 7 matching bases. The V and J ends lost 5 bases and 3 bases respectively, with 14 bases between them. The V gene's germline CDR1 is SGHTA and CDR2 FQGTGA. CDR3 size: 14 residues.